This T cell receptor (beta chain) was sequenced for a study of T cells after yellow fever vaccination. General observations from the study: Subsequent booster samples again held most clones from primary vaccination (approximately 95% CD4, 85% to 90% CD8). Among all clonotypes, a small share was observed in both CD4 and CD8 compartments.

This clonotype is deemed medium-sized. This CDR3 has 16 residues. CDR1 is MNHEY and CDR2 is SMNVEV in the germline V gene (reference sequence). V shed 0 bases and J shed 4 bases, with 12 bases lying between them. It was through 5'RACE template switching that TCR cDNA was made, with a universal primer site and UMIs added. A single record per CDR3 protein comes from TCRdb applying MiXCR to the 5' RACE reads. Of 850 to 1,000 distinct CDR3 sequences detected, roughly 9.9% appear once; the ten largest clones hold around 28%. The chain uses TRBV27 and TRBJ2-2; D is possibly TRBD2 (7 bases). Sequenced material: CD8+ T cells binding an NS4B(214-222) dextramer, sorted from PBMCs, taken roughly 45 days after the first yellow fever vaccination. The receptor comes from a man aged 18-30 years who received the YFV17D yellow fever vaccine. The CDR3 here is CASSLSTGGLTGELFF. CDR3 nucleotide sequence: TGTGCCAGCAGTTTATCGACGGGGGGCCTCACCGGGGAGCTGTTTTTT.